These 28 T cell receptor beta chains share one sample of origin, sequenced in a study of blood T cell repertoires in COVID-19. Measured with immunoSEQ multiplex PCR; TCRdb has only the in-frame clones, and not every one. The profile shows around 45,000 clones, 85% to 90% of them singletons. Sequencing input: peripheral blood. Receptors were obtained from a human donor in a cohort sampled during active COVID-19.

The V call is TRBV27, the J call TRBJ2-1, with 8 bases matching TRBD1. Germline CDR1 is MNHEY and CDR2 is SMNVEV (reference sequence). There are 14 residues in the CDR3. With 6 bases clipped from V and 8 bases from J, the junction kept 9 bases outside the gene matches. For the CDR3, the DNA is TGTGCCAGCAGCTCCGGACAGGGAAGGGATGAGCAGTTCTTC. Protein: CASSSGQGRDEQFF.

The V and J genes are TRBV5-1 and TRBJ1-4; 11 bases match TRBD1. In germline, CDR1 is SGHRS, CDR2 YFSETQ. The V gene end was trimmed by 0 bases and the J gene end by 8 bases; junction bases not matched to a gene: 3. The CDR3 runs 15 residues. The CDR3 region has the DNA TGCGCCAGCAGCTTGGCAGGGACAGGGGGGGAAAAACTGTTTTTT. It encodes CASSLAGTGGEKLFF.

The chain has TRBV29-1 and TRBJ2-3; a weak D match, TRBD2 (6 bases). CDR1 and CDR2 (germline): SQVTM, ANQGSEA. The CDR3 is 14 amino acids. With 4 bases removed from V and 0 bases from J, the gap between germline ends came to 11 bases. The CDR3 is CSVGGAGSTDTQYF. The CDR3 nucleotides are TGCAGCGTTGGAGGGGCGGGGAGCACAGATACGCAGTATTTT.

The chain is built from TRBV19 and TRBJ1-5; TRBD1 is a possible D gene (6 bases). This CDR3 has 14 residues. Germline V gene lookup returns CDR1 LNHDA and CDR2 SQIVND (reference sequence). Trimming stripped 6 bases from V and 7 bases from J, with 16 bases between. In nucleotides, the CDR3 is TGTGCCAGTAGGCCCACGTGGGGGCTCCAGCCCCAGCATTTT. Translating gives CASRPTWGLQPQHF.

This clone has just a few counts. The V and J genes are TRBV5-1 and TRBJ1-6; D not resolved. The CDR3 is 15 amino acids. Trimming removed 0 bases from V and 4 bases from J, with 8 bases in between. Germline V gene lookup returns CDR1 SGHRS and CDR2 YFSETQ. The CDR3 DNA reads TGCGCCAGCAGCTTGGTTACAGCTTATAATTCACCCCTCCACTTT. Encoded protein: CASSLVTAYNSPLHF. The variable domain in full, completed from reference TRBV5-1 and TRBJ1-6, reads KAGVTQTPRYLIKTRGQQVTLSCSPISGHRSVSWYQQTPGQGLQFLFEYFSETQRNKGNFPGRFSGRQFSNSRSEMNVSTLELGDSALYLCASSLVTAYNSPLHFGNGTRLTVT.

V is TRBV7-2 and J is TRBJ1-3, with D unresolved. The CDR3 is 16 residues long. CDR1 and CDR2 (germline): SGHTA, FQGNSA. Trimming removed 1 base from V and 0 bases from J, with 10 bases in between. Here the CDR3 DNA reads TGTGCCAGCAGCTTAGGGGCCCCGAGCTCTGGAAACACCATATATTTT. Translation gives CASSLGAPSSGNTIYF.

The chain carries TRBV6-5 and TRBJ2-7, with TRBD1 matching 9 bases. Germline V gene data show CDR1 as MNHEY and CDR2 as SVGAGI. V was clipped by 6 bases and J by 4 bases; unmatched bases: 1. CDR3 size: 12 residues. DNA for the CDR3: TGTGCCAGCAGACAGGGGGCATACGAGCAGTACTTC. It yields the protein CASRQGAYEQYF.

This clone has only one observation. V and J are TRBV4-2 and TRBJ2-2, with 7 positions matching TRBD1. V was pared by 4 bases and J by 0 bases, with 8 bases of the junction left unmatched. CDR3 size: 17 residues. The germline V gene encodes CDR1 LGHNA and CDR2 YNFKEQ. CDR3: CASSRSTGTANTGELFF. In DNA form, the CDR3 reads TGTGCCAGCAGCCGATCTACCGGGACAGCGAACACCGGGGAGCTGTTTTTT.

This clone was counted once. The CDR3 sequence: CSVSDTYNSPLHF. The CDR3 region has the DNA TGCAGCGTGTCGGACACATACAATTCACCCCTCCACTTT. The chain is built from TRBV29-1 and TRBJ1-6; TRBD1 might be the D (5 bases). The length of the CDR3 is 13 residues. Germline V gene lookup returns CDR1 SQVTM and CDR2 ANQGSEA. V dropped 6 bases and J dropped 7 bases, with 13 bases sitting between them.

The chain recombines TRBV4-1 with TRBJ1-1; maybe TRBD1 (6 bases). The germline V gene encodes CDR1 MGHRA and CDR2 YSYEKL. The V end lost 0 bases, the J end lost 0 bases, and 11 bases lay between the germline ends. This CDR3 region has 16 residues. CDR3 region: CASSQEGGAVNTEAFF. In nucleotides, the CDR3 is TGCGCCAGCAGCCAAGAAGGGGGGGCTGTGAACACTGAAGCTTTCTTT.

In this sample, this clone turned up once. The genes are TRBV3-1 (or the pseudogene TRBV3-2) and TRBJ2-3, with D uncertain. The germline gives CDR1 LGHDT, CDR2 YNNKEL (reference sequence). This CDR3 has 14 residues. V gave up 1 base and J gave up 2 bases, with 7 bases separating them. The CDR3, as DNA: TGTGCCAGCAGCCAAGGAACCTACACAGATACGCAGTATTTT. It specifies CASSQGTYTDTQYF.

This CDR3 is CASSEKSGGAVDTQYF. CDR3 in DNA: TGTGCCAGCAGTGAAAAAAGCGGGGGGGCCGTAGATACGCAGTATTTT. The chain uses TRBV5-4 and TRBJ2-3; 10 bases match TRBD2. The CDR3 covers 16 residues. J gave up 5 bases and V 5 bases, and 11 bases lay outside the gene matches. Germline-derived CDR1 and CDR2 are SGHNT and YYREEE (reference sequence).

The chain carries TRBV2 and TRBJ2-2, with D hard to call. V was pared by 7 bases and J by 1 base, with 7 bases between. This CDR3 contains 13 residues. The V gene's germline CDR1 is SNHLY and CDR2 FYNNEI. The CDR3 region has the DNA TGTGCCAGCAAACTTGGGAACACCGGGGAGCTGTTTTTT. Translated: CASKLGNTGELFF. The full variable domain, its missing parts supplied by reference TRBV2 and TRBJ2-2, is EPEVTQTPSHQVTQMGQEVILRCVPISNHLYFYWYRQILGQKVEFLVSFYNNEISEKSEIFDDQFSVERPDGSNFTLKIRSTKLEDSAMYFCASKLGNTGELFFGEGSRLTVL.

This chain connects TRBV10-1 to TRBJ2-2; the match to TRBD1 covers 7 bases. This CDR3 comprises 16 residues. Germline V gives CDR1 WNHNN, CDR2 SYGVQD (reference sequence). Trimming took 2 bases from V and 7 from J; bases not matched to a gene: 10. The CDR3 coding sequence is TGCGCCAGCAGTGAGCGGGTGGCAGGGGGATTCGGGGAGCTGTTTTTT. Its protein is CASSERVAGGFGELFF.

The J gene is TRBJ2-7, the V gene TRBV6-2 or TRBV6-3; 9 positions match TRBD1. In germline, CDR1 is MNHEY, CDR2 SVGEGT. The ends lost 2 bases at V and 5 bases at J; junction bases unmatched: 7. The CDR3 covers 15 residues. CDR3 sequence: CASSYMGQGDNEQYF. CDR3 coding DNA: TGTGCCAGCAGTTACATGGGACAGGGAGACAACGAGCAGTACTTC.

Only a few counts were recorded for this clone. The V and J genes are TRBV6-5 and TRBJ1-6; D gene unclear. This CDR3 spans 12 amino acids. Trimming cost V 10 bases and J 12 bases, with 16 bases left between them. Germline CDR1 is MNHEY and CDR2 is SVGAGI. CDR3 DNA sequence: TGTGCCACCGGACTCATCATGGGACCCCTCCACTTT. It encodes CATGLIMGPLHF.

This clone was found a few times. The gene calls are TRBV13 and TRBJ1-1; D ambiguous. The CDR3 totals 15 residues. The V gene's germline CDR1 is PRHDT and CDR2 FYEKMQ (reference sequence). V was shortened by 1 base and J by 4 bases, with 13 bases between the two germline ends. The CDR3 loop reads CASSLEFRGRTEAFF. In DNA, the CDR3 is TGTGCCAGCAGCTTAGAGTTTAGAGGTCGCACTGAAGCTTTCTTT. The full variable domain, its missing parts supplied by reference TRBV13 and TRBJ1-1, is AAGVIQSPRHLIKEKRETATLKCYPIPRHDTVYWYQQGPGQDPQFLISFYEKMQSDKGSIPDRFSAQQFSDYHSELNMSSLELGDSALYFCASSLEFRGRTEAFFGQGTRLTVV.

This chain connects TRBV5-1 to TRBJ2-4; TRBD2 is a possible D gene (7 bases). Between the trimmed V and J ends, which lost 3 bases and 1 base, there was a span of 20 bases. CDR3 size: 18 residues. From germline, CDR1 is SGHRS and CDR2 YFSETQ. DNA for the CDR3: TGCGCCAGCAGCTCGGAGGGGTGTTGCGGGGGCGCCAAAAACATTCAGTACTTC. Its protein is CASSSEGCCGGAKNIQYF.

DNA for the CDR3: TGTGCCAGCAGCCTTATACAGGGGATCATTGGGGGCTACACCTTC. Residues: CASSLIQGIIGGYTF. V and J are TRBV2 and TRBJ1-2; TRBD1 matches 7 bases. Germline V gene sequence: CDR1 SNHLY, CDR2 FYNNEI. The length of the CDR3 is 15 residues. V was clipped by 6 bases and J by 8 bases; unmatched bases: 15.

The chain has TRBV4-1 and TRBJ2-7; a weak D match, TRBD1 (6 bases). The germline V and J ends were trimmed by 2 bases and 6 bases, with 17 bases remaining between them. The CDR3 is 15 residues long. Germline V gene sequence: CDR1 MGHRA, CDR2 YSYEKL. The CDR3 sequence is CASSQLEAGESEQYF. CDR3 nucleotide sequence: TGCGCCAGCAGCCAATTAGAGGCAGGGGAGAGCGAGCAGTACTTC.

The chain recombines TRBV27 with TRBJ2-2, with TRBD2 matching 16 bases. After removal of 6 bases from V and 2 bases from J, the junction contained 6 bases not matched to a gene. This CDR3 is built from 18 residues. The germline gives CDR1 MNHEY, CDR2 SMNVEV (reference sequence). CDR3 bases: TGTGCCAGCAGCCCGGGACTAGCGGGGGGGTATAACACCGGGGAGCTGTTTTTT. The encoded protein is CASSPGLAGGYNTGELFF.

The chain is built from TRBV27 and TRBJ2-4; D not resolved. V shed 6 bases and J shed 0 bases, with 12 bases lying between them. Germline V CDR1 and CDR2: MNHEY, SMNVEV (reference sequence). The length of the CDR3 is 15 residues. The CDR3 loop reads CASSRSYLAKNIQYF. The DNA for the CDR3 is TGTGCCAGCAGCCGATCCTACTTAGCCAAAAACATTCAGTACTTC.

The chain couples TRBV7-9 to TRBJ2-7; TRBD1 aligns across 10 bases. This CDR3 comprises 14 residues. V shed 10 bases and J 2 bases; nucleotides not matched to a gene: 8. Germline V gene lookup returns CDR1 SEHNR and CDR2 FQNEAQ (reference sequence). CDR3 loop: CATIDRGPPYEQYF. The CDR3 region has the DNA TGTGCCACCATTGACAGGGGGCCACCCTACGAGCAGTACTTC.

The chain employs TRBV4-3 and TRBJ2-5, with D possibly matching TRBD2 (6 bases). Looked up from germline, CDR1 is LGHNA and CDR2 is YSLEER. V was shortened by 1 base and J by 2 bases, with 8 bases between the two germline ends. The CDR3 contains 14 residues. The CDR3 region has the DNA TGCGCCAGCAGCCAAGGCGGGGTACAAGAGACCCAGTACTTC. Translating it yields CASSQGGVQETQYF.

V and J are TRBV11-2 and TRBJ1-5, with D possibly being TRBD1 (5 bases). Germline values: CDR1 SGHAT, CDR2 FQNNGV. This CDR3 contains 15 residues. V lost 4 bases, J lost 1 base, and 11 bases lay in between. The CDR3 is CASSSQGISNQPQHF. For the CDR3, the DNA is TGTGCCAGCAGCTCCCAGGGTATAAGCAATCAGCCCCAGCATTTT.

The gene calls are TRBV18 and TRBJ2-2; D perhaps matches TRBD2 (6 bases). The CDR3 sequence is 16 residues long. V lost 5 bases, J lost 1 base, and 14 bases lay in between. Germline V gene sequence: CDR1 KGHSH, CDR2 LQKENI. Here the CDR3 reads CASSSPGLLNTGELFF. In DNA, the CDR3 is TGTGCCAGCTCAAGCCCGGGACTTCTGAACACCGGGGAGCTGTTTTTT.

The chain carries TRBV7-9 and TRBJ1-1; the match to TRBD1 covers 8 bases. Germline V gene sequence: CDR1 SEHNR, CDR2 FQNEAQ (reference sequence). This CDR3 has 14 amino acids. With 5 bases clipped from V and 3 bases from J, the junction kept 5 bases outside the gene matches. As DNA, the CDR3 is TGTGCCAGCAGCCATTCGACAGGGGACACTGAAGCTTTCTTT. Translation gives CASSHSTGDTEAFF.

Only a few counts were recorded for this clone. V usage is TRBV25-1 and J usage is TRBJ1-4; the D gene is possibly TRBD1 (6 bases). CDR3 length: 15 amino acids. Trimming left V 1 base short and J 5 bases short, with 11 bases between. Germline V CDR1 and CDR2: MGHDK, SYGVNS. The CDR3: CASSESRGANEKLFF. CDR3 nucleotides: TGTGCCAGCAGTGAATCTCGGGGGGCAAATGAAAAACTGTTTTTT. The variable domain in full, with the rest retrieved from reference TRBV25-1 and TRBJ1-4, is EADIYQTPRYLVIGTGKKITLECSQTMGHDKMYWYQQDPGMELHLIHYSYGVNSTEKGDLSSESTVSRIRTEHFPLTLESARPSHTSQYLCASSESRGANEKLFFGSGTQLSVL.